The clone carrying this TCR beta chain was picked up many times. Its antigen is still unknown. The germline V and J ends were trimmed by 4 bases and 10 bases, with 22 bases remaining between them. The CDR3 extends over 16 amino acids. These data belong to a study of CD8 T cells in ankylosing spondylitis. Overall study results and limits: For ankylosing spondylitis blood, a TCR beta motif of 8 or 9 highly homologous variants appeared characteristic. Prior literature has documented some motif variants in synovial fluid and blood from reactive arthritis.

TCRdb reanalysed the 5' RACE reads using MiXCR and keeps one entry per CDR3 protein. Altogether 250,000 to 400,000 distinct CDR3 sequences are present, 11% being singletons, with the ten largest covering about 10%. The rearrangement links TRBV12-3 or TRBV12-4 to TRBJ1-4, with a possible D match to TRBD1 (6 bases). The TCR originated in a female donor with ankylosing spondylitis or in good health (not recorded which). The source material was blood, either unsorted or a sorted T cell fraction (not recorded which). The CDR3 DNA is TGTGCCAGCAGTTCTGATACAGGGCTCTTTGAAGGAAAACTGTTTTTT. Residues: CASSSDTGLFEGKLFF.